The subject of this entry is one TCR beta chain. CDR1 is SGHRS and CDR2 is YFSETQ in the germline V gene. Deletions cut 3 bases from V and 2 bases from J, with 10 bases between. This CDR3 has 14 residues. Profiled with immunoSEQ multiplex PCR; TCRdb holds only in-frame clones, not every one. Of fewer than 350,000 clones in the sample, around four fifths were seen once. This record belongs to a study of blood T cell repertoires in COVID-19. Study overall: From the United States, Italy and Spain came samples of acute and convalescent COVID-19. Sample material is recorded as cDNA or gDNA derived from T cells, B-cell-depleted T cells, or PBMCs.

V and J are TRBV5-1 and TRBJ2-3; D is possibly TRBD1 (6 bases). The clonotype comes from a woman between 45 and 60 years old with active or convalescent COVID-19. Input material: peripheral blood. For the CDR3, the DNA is TGCGCCAGCAGCTCCGACAGGCTCACAGATACGCAGTATTTT. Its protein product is CASSSDRLTDTQYF.